The clone carrying this TCR beta chain was picked up a small number of times. Its antigen remains unidentified. This record belongs to a study of identical twins. Overall study results and limits: There was an excess of low generation probability in the out-of-frame alpha sequences that twins shared.

One entry per CDR3 protein results from TCRdb running MiXCR on the 5' RACE reads. Among about 450,000 distinct CDR3 sequences listed, less than 20% were seen once. This CDR3 is 16 amino acids long. Germline lookup yields CDR1 LNHDA and CDR2 SQIVND (reference sequence). The V segment lost 3 bases and the J segment 5 bases; nucleotides outside the gene matches: 6. The clonotype was recovered from a man aged 50 to 60 in good health. The chain combines TRBV19 with TRBJ2-3, with 12 positions matching TRBD2. The material sequenced was naive T cells sorted from blood. The CDR3 sequence is CASSISSGRAGDTQYF. The CDR3 DNA follows: TGTGCCAGTAGTATTTCTAGCGGGAGGGCCGGAGATACGCAGTATTTT. The whole variable domain, filled in from reference TRBV19 and TRBJ2-3, reads DGGITQSPKYLFRKEGQNVTLSCEQNLNHDAMYWYRQDPGQGLRLIYYSQIVNDFQKGDIAEGYSVSREKKESFPLTVTSAQKNPTAFYLCASSISSGRAGDTQYFGPGTRLTVL.